This T cell receptor beta chain was captured in a study of CD8 T cells in Susac syndrome. The RNA input was 0.5 to 1 ug, and it was reverse transcribed with random hexamers. The amplification used immunoSEQ multiplex PCR on TCR beta CDR3; it spanned 54 Vbeta and 13 Jbeta. TCRdb recomputed calls from the immunoSEQ multiplex PCR reads with MiXCR, one row per CDR3 protein. The sample has about 150,000 distinct CDR3 sequences, under 95% seen once. The sequencing input was CD4+ T cells from PBMCs. The sequence derives from a human donor with multiple sclerosis.

For the CDR3, the DNA is TGTGCCAGCAGTGAAGCAGGGATGTCCTACAATGAGCAGTTCTTC. Translating gives CASSEAGMSYNEQFF. The chain has TRBV6-1 and TRBJ2-1; D gene unclear. The CDR3 sequence is 15 residues long. Germline CDR1 reads MNHNS; CDR2 reads SASEGT. Trimming took off 0 bases at V and 1 base at J, with 7 bases between the two ends.